This TCR beta chain was obtained from a study of blood T cell repertoires in COVID-19. Study-level information: T cells, B-cell-depleted T cells, or PBMCs supplied cDNA or gDNA.

From germline, CDR1 is MNHEY and CDR2 SVGAGI. The CDR3 runs to 13 residues. The trim removed 5 bases at V and 5 bases at J, leaving 5 bases unmatched. The table came from immunoSEQ multiplex PCR; TCRdb's copy has only in-frame clones and leaves some out. Here the sample spans some 6,100 clones, under 95% being singletons. The sample was peripheral blood. The chain couples TRBV6-5 to TRBJ2-7; TRBD1 matches at 8 bases. This TCR was sampled from a human donor in a cohort sampled during active COVID-19. The CDR3 spells CASSRTGFHEQYF. CDR3 DNA sequence: TGTGCCAGCAGTCGGACAGGGTTCCACGAGCAGTACTTC.